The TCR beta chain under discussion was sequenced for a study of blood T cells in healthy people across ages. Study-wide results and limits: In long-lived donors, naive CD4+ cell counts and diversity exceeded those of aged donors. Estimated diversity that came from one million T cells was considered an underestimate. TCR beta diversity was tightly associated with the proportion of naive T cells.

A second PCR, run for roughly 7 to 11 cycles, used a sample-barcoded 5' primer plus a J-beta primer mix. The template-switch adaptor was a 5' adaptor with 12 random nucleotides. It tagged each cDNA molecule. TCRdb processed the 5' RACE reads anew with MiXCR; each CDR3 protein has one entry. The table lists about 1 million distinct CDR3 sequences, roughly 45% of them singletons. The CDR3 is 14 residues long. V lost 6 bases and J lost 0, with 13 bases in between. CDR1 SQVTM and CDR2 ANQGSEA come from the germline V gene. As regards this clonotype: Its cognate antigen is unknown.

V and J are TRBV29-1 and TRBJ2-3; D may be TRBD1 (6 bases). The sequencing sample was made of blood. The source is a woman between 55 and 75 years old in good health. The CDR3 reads CSVATGHSTDTQYF. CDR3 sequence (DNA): TGCAGCGTCGCGACAGGACATAGCACAGATACGCAGTATTTT.